Below are 30 T cell receptor beta chains sequenced from a single sample in a study of spatial heterogeneity in lung cancer (dated 2019 in TCRdb). These receptors have no identified antigens. On the study overall, not on this receptor specifically: A correlation was observed between the number of expanded intratumoral alpha and beta TCRs and the tumor nonsynonymous mutation count.

Libraries were prepared through 5' RACE. Sequencing used a NextSeq 500. In-frame beta chains were kept once TCRdb had trimmed the public reads at Q25 with fastp and called clones with MiXCR. Rows are combined by CDR3 protein, so each entry shows the most common genes and DNA. The sample table contains approximately 13,000 distinct CDR3 sequences; only one count was recorded for roughly 5.4% of them. Around 39% of the sample is held by the ten biggest clonotypes. The sample's time point label, in plain terms: sample taken at primary tumor resection. Sequenced material: lung tumor tissue, taken at surgery. The receptors stem from a male donor with early-stage non-small cell lung cancer.

At least ten counts were recorded for this clonotype. The CDR3 loop reads CASSFNEDTQYF. In nucleotides, the CDR3 is TGCGCCAGCAGCTTCAACGAGGATACGCAGTATTTT. The chain combines TRBV5-1 with TRBJ2-3; D is unclear. The CDR3 contains 12 residues. Germline V gene lookup returns CDR1 SGHRS and CDR2 YFSETQ. Trimming pared 2 bases from V and 6 bases from J, leaving 7 bases between.

This clonotype was recorded a few times. In DNA form, the CDR3 reads TGTGCCAGCAGCCGTAGCGGGGGGGCCCCAGATACGCAGTATTTT. The encoded protein is CASSRSGGAPDTQYF. The chain employs TRBV6-2 or TRBV6-3 and TRBJ2-3, with 11 bases that match TRBD2. CDR1 and CDR2 (germline): MNHEY, SVGEGT. This CDR3 region has 15 residues. V was pared by 6 bases and J by 4 bases, with 6 bases of the junction left unmatched.

This clonotype was found many times. This chain uses TRBV20-1 with TRBJ1-5; TRBD1 matches at 8 bases. The CDR3 sequence is 14 residues long. The junction had 8 bases not matched to a gene; V was cut back by 6 bases and J by 4 bases. Germline V gives CDR1 DFQATT, CDR2 SNEGSKA (reference sequence). The CDR3 loop reads CSATTGTGNQPQHF. CDR3 nucleotide sequence: TGCAGTGCGACAACCGGGACAGGTAATCAGCCCCAGCATTTT.

This clonotype has at least ten counts. V is TRBV30 and J is TRBJ2-3; the match to TRBD1 covers 7 bases. The CDR3 totals 14 residues. Germline trimming cut 5 bases from V and 1 base from J; bases unmatched to any gene: 6. Germline loops: CDR1 GTSNPN, CDR2 SVGIG (reference sequence). The CDR3 DNA is TGTGCCTGGGCCTGGGACAGAGGCACAGATACGCAGTATTTT. This gives the protein CAWAWDRGTDTQYF.

This clonotype has a count of ten or more. The genes are TRBV4-1 and TRBJ2-5; D is undetermined. V was pared by 0 bases and J by 5 bases, with 10 bases between. Per germline, CDR1 MGHRA and CDR2 YSYEKL. The CDR3 runs 14 residues. CDR3 loop: CASSQDSTKETQYF. CDR3 nucleotide sequence: TGCGCCAGCAGCCAAGACAGTACCAAGGAGACCCAGTACTTC.

At least ten counts were recorded for this clonotype. The chain uses TRBV12-3 or TRBV12-4 and TRBJ1-5, with a possible D match to TRBD1 (5 bases). CDR3 size: 15 residues. V was trimmed by 7 bases and J by 5 bases, leaving 18 bases between them. The CDR3 DNA reads as TGTGCCAGCAACAAATATGGGGGGTTCGATCAGCCCCAGCATTTT. Translation: CASNKYGGFDQPQHF.

This clonotype was detected ten times or more. The chain employs TRBV2 and TRBJ2-7; D unresolved. The CDR3 is 12 amino acids. The V and J ends lost 4 bases and 5 bases respectively, with 9 bases between them. Per germline, CDR1 SNHLY and CDR2 FYNNEI. The CDR3 nucleotides are TGTGCCAGCAGTGGGTTATCTCACGAGCAGTACTTC. Its protein is CASSGLSHEQYF.

This clonotype was detected ten times or more. V usage is TRBV7-8 and J usage is TRBJ2-3, with 9 bases aligning to TRBD2. The CDR3 totals 16 residues. Germline CDR1 is SGHVS and CDR2 is FQNEAQ. V dropped 6 bases and J dropped 1; count of bases not matched to a gene: 8. The CDR3 nucleotides read TGTGCCAGCAGTAGACTCGCGGGGGGGGGCACAGATACGCAGTATTTT. This encodes CASSRLAGGGTDTQYF. The full variable domain, in which reference TRBV7-8 and TRBJ2-3 provide the parts outside the CDR3, is GAGVSQSPRYKVAKRGQDVALRCDPISGHVSLFWYQQALGQGPEFLTYFQNEAQLDKSGLPSDRFFAERPEGSVSTLKIQRTQQEDSAVYLCASSRLAGGGTDTQYFGPGTRLTVL.

V gene TRBV7-9 combines with J gene TRBJ2-2; 9 bases are a match to TRBD1. CDR1 and CDR2 (germline): SEHNR, FQNEAQ (reference sequence). Germline trimming cut 5 bases from V and 4 bases from J; bases unmatched to any gene: 5. The CDR3 totals 15 residues. CDR3 nucleotide sequence: TGTGCCAGCAGCCGAGGGACAGGGACCACCGGGGAGCTGTTTTTT. As protein: CASSRGTGTTGELFF. Drawing the rest from reference TRBV7-9 and TRBJ2-2, the complete variable domain is DTGVSQNPRHKITKRGQNVTFRCDPISEHNRLYWYRQTLGQGPEFLTYFQNEAQLEKSRLLSDRFSAERPKGSFSTLEIQRTEQGDSAMYLCASSRGTGTTGELFFGEGSRLTVL.

This clonotype counts as medium-sized (0.01 to 0.1%). The chain joins TRBV20-1 to TRBJ2-1; D might be TRBD1 or TRBD2, each matching 5 bases. There are 15 residues in the CDR3. The V end lost 3 bases, the J end lost 0 bases, and 12 bases lay between the germline ends. Germline V gene lookup returns CDR1 DFQATT and CDR2 SNEGSKA (reference sequence). CDR3 DNA sequence: TGCAGTGCTAGGGGGGTTACTAGCTCCTACAATGAGCAGTTCTTC. Encoded protein: CSARGVTSSYNEQFF.

This clonotype was counted at least ten times. The rearrangement links TRBV6-2 or TRBV6-3 to TRBJ2-3; D may be TRBD2 (5 bases). CDR1 and CDR2 (germline): MNHEY, SVGEGT. V was pared by 4 bases and J by 2 bases, with 19 bases between. The length of the CDR3 is 17 residues. The CDR3 DNA is TGTGCCAGCAGTTCGGTAATAAGTCGGCGGGCCACAGATACGCAGTATTTT. Encoded protein: CASSSVISRRATDTQYF.

This clonotype was recorded at least ten times. V gene TRBV12-5 combines with J gene TRBJ1-5; D gene unclear. CDR3 length equals 13 residues. V lost 6 bases and J 3 bases, leaving 9 bases between the germline ends. Germline-derived CDR1 and CDR2 are LGHNT and FRNRAP. CDR3 residues: CASGLNNNQPQHF. In nucleotides, the CDR3 is TGTGCTAGTGGGCTAAACAACAATCAGCCCCAGCATTTT.

The rearrangement links TRBV12-3 or TRBV12-4 to TRBJ2-7; maybe TRBD2 (5 bases). Trimming stripped 7 bases from V and 2 bases from J, with 12 bases between. This CDR3 comprises 13 residues. CDR3 region: CASNRDGPYEQYF. The DNA of the CDR3 is TGTGCCAGCAACCGGGATGGACCCTACGAGCAGTACTTC.

This clonotype was counted many times. The chain combines TRBV12-3 or TRBV12-4 with TRBJ2-4; perhaps D is TRBD1 or TRBD2 (5 bases each). Trimming shortened V by 4 bases and J by 8 bases, and 18 bases separated the two germline ends. The CDR3 has 15 residues. CDR3 amino acids: CASSSRDLLFHIQYF. The CDR3 region has the DNA TGTGCCAGCAGTTCCCGGGACCTCCTCTTCCACATTCAGTACTTC.

This clonotype was seen many times. The rearrangement uses TRBV5-1 and TRBJ1-2; D remains unclear. V was trimmed by 0 bases and J by 7 bases, leaving 13 bases between them. The germline V gene encodes CDR1 SGHRS and CDR2 YFSETQ. There are 14 residues in the CDR3. CDR3 nucleotide sequence: TGCGCCAGCAGCTTGGAGGCAGTTCAGTCTGGCTACACCTTC. It specifies CASSLEAVQSGYTF.

This clonotype was observed at least ten times. The gene calls are TRBV5-1 and TRBJ2-7; D possibly corresponds to TRBD1 (5 bases). Trimming stripped 4 bases from V and 0 bases from J, with 11 bases between. The CDR3 has 14 amino acids. Germline CDR1 is SGHRS and CDR2 is YFSETQ. The DNA for the CDR3 is TGCGCCAGCAGCCAGGACATATTCTCCTACGAGCAGTACTTC. As protein: CASSQDIFSYEQYF. The full variable domain, rest sourced from reference TRBV5-1 and TRBJ2-7, is KAGVTQTPRYLIKTRGQQVTLSCSPISGHRSVSWYQQTPGQGLQFLFEYFSETQRNKGNFPGRFSGRQFSNSRSEMNVSTLELGDSALYLCASSQDIFSYEQYFGPGTRLTVT.

The sample holds many counts of this clonotype. V is TRBV7-9 and J is TRBJ2-7; TRBD2 is a possible D gene (6 bases). Germline values: CDR1 SEHNR, CDR2 FQNEAQ (reference sequence). The ends were cut back, 5 bases at V and 1 base at J, with 21 bases in the middle. This CDR3 is built from 17 residues. Here the CDR3 DNA reads TGTGCCAGCAGCGGTGGGAGGTTAATAGCGGTGTCCTACGAGCAGTACGTC. Its protein is CASSGGRLIAVSYEQYV.

This clonotype was detected ten times or more. V and J are TRBV6-2 or TRBV6-3 and TRBJ2-7; the D call may be TRBD1 or TRBD2 (5 bases each). Germline V gives CDR1 MNHEY, CDR2 SVGEGT. This CDR3 contains 12 residues. The V end lost 9 bases, the J end lost 3 bases, and 12 bases lay between the germline ends. The CDR3 here is CASSGQNYEQYV. As DNA, the CDR3 is TGTGCCAGTTCGGGGCAGAACTACGAGCAGTACGTC.

By share, this clonotype counts as medium-sized. The V gene is TRBV12-3 or TRBV12-4, the J gene TRBJ2-2; D is ambiguous. The CDR3 contains 12 residues. Trimming removed 6 bases from V and 7 bases from J, with 9 bases in between. The CDR3: CASRPQIGELFF. CDR3 DNA: TGTGCCAGCAGACCTCAGATCGGGGAGCTGTTTTTT.

The sample holds many counts of this clonotype. The chain links TRBV14 to TRBJ1-4; D is possibly TRBD1 (6 bases). Germline CDR1 and CDR2: SGHDN and FVKESK. The V end was cut by 4 bases, the J end by 8 bases, with 17 bases between. There are 15 residues in the CDR3. CDR3 bases: TGTGCCAGCAGCCTTACGACAGGTGCAAAGGAAAAACTGTTTTTT. Its translation is CASSLTTGAKEKLFF.

This clonotype was counted at least ten times. This sequence joins TRBV6-5 and TRBJ1-1, with 9 bases lining up with TRBD1. The V gene end was trimmed by 10 bases and the J gene end by 12 bases; junction bases not matched to a gene: 12. Germline CDR1 is MNHEY and CDR2 is SVGAGI. The CDR3 totals 12 residues. CDR3 region: CATYTGTGHPFF. As DNA, the CDR3 is TGTGCCACCTACACCGGGACAGGGCACCCTTTCTTT.

In its sample, this clonotype was seen many times. CDR3 in amino acids: CASSQGLLAGGEDTQYF. The CDR3 DNA follows: TGCGCCAGCAGCCAGGGCCTCTTAGCGGGGGGTGAAGATACGCAGTATTTT. The chain employs TRBV5-1 and TRBJ2-3; 10 nucleotides match TRBD2. V trimming: 4 bases; J trimming: 5 bases; junction bases outside the gene matches: 13. This CDR3 spans 17 amino acids. CDR1 and CDR2 (germline): SGHRS, YFSETQ.

The chain has TRBV7-2 and TRBJ2-7, with D hard to call. The CDR3 spans 13 residues. V dropped 2 bases and J dropped 7 bases, with 12 bases sitting between them. Germline V lookup: CDR1 SGHTA, CDR2 FQGNSA. Here the CDR3 reads CASSLSRLKEQYF. For the CDR3, the DNA is TGTGCCAGCAGCTTAAGTAGACTTAAGGAGCAGTACTTC.

This clonotype was counted at least ten times. The chain employs TRBV3-1 and TRBJ2-7; weak D call: TRBD2 (5 bases). Trimming pared 0 bases from V and 6 bases from J, leaving 15 bases between. Germline V gene lookup returns CDR1 LGHDT and CDR2 YNNKEL (reference sequence). This CDR3 comprises 15 residues. The CDR3 reads CASSQESNRGSEQYF. CDR3 DNA sequence: TGTGCCAGCAGCCAAGAAAGCAACCGAGGGTCCGAGCAGTACTTC.

This clonotype is medium-sized within its sample. The V and J genes are TRBV2 and TRBJ1-1; D is possibly TRBD1 (5 bases). Germline assignment: CDR1 SNHLY and CDR2 FYNNEI. This CDR3 spans 12 amino acids. V lost 6 bases and J lost 4, with 9 bases in between. CDR3 residues: CASRRGGTEAFF. CDR3 DNA sequence: TGTGCCAGCAGACGCGGGGGCACTGAAGCTTTCTTT.

This clonotype was seen many times. The V and J genes are TRBV7-9 and TRBJ1-3; perhaps TRBD1 as D (5 bases). V shed 5 bases and J shed 8 bases, with 13 bases lying between them. The CDR3 length is 13 residues. Germline V CDR1 and CDR2: SEHNR, FQNEAQ (reference sequence). The CDR3 sequence: CASSLLTGDTIYF. CDR3 DNA: TGTGCCAGCAGCCTCCTCACAGGAGACACCATATATTTT.

This clonotype has a count of ten or more. The chain links TRBV6-1 to TRBJ1-5; D not resolved. The CDR3 has 14 residues. V lost 1 base and J lost 4, with 8 bases in between. CDR1 and CDR2 (germline): MNHNS, SASEGT. The CDR3 sequence: CASSEGGGNQPQHF. In DNA form, the CDR3 reads TGTGCCAGCAGTGAAGGGGGTGGTAATCAGCCCCAGCATTTT.

This clonotype was picked up many times. The V gene is TRBV6-1, the J gene TRBJ1-1; D is possibly TRBD1 (5 bases). Germline assignment: CDR1 MNHNS and CDR2 SASEGT. CDR3 length equals 13 residues. Trimming pared 7 bases from V and 4 bases from J, leaving 13 bases between. The CDR3 loop is CASTLLGGTEAFF. The DNA of the CDR3 is TGTGCCAGCACCTTACTGGGGGGCACTGAAGCTTTCTTT.

This clonotype was counted many times. V is TRBV18 and J is TRBJ2-1; TRBD1 is a possible D gene (5 bases). Germline CDR1 and CDR2: KGHSH and LQKENI. Trimming removed 5 bases from V and 0 bases from J, with 14 bases in between. CDR3 length: 16 amino acids. The CDR3 region has the DNA TGTGCCAGCTCAAGGGATAAGGGGCTCTCCTACAATGAGCAGTTCTTC. Encoded protein: CASSRDKGLSYNEQFF.

Many counts were recorded for this clonotype. The chain recombines TRBV6-5 with TRBJ2-7; D unclear. The CDR3 covers 14 residues. The ends were cut back, 2 bases at V and 0 bases at J, with 8 bases in the middle. Germline assignment: CDR1 MNHEY and CDR2 SVGAGI. CDR3 in DNA: TGTGCCAGCAGTTACGTGGACCTCTCCTACGAGCAGTACTTC. This sequence encodes CASSYVDLSYEQYF.